A single sample is the source of the 18 T cell receptor beta chains below, sequenced in a study of Tregs in tolerant kidney transplant recipients. The assay was immunoSEQ multiplex PCR, and TCRdb's table has in-frame clones only and misses some. The table records 200,000 to 300,000 clones, about 86% of them present only once. Sequenced: CD4+ T cells from blood. All receptors come from a human donor in good health.

The V and J genes are TRBV19 and TRBJ1-5; a weak D match, TRBD1 (6 bases). The CDR3 length is 17 residues. CDR1 and CDR2 (germline): LNHDA, SQIVND (reference sequence). V lost 5 bases and J 0 bases, leaving 17 bases between the germline ends. The CDR3 region is CASSFRTAGYSNQPQHF. The CDR3, as DNA: TGTGCCAGTAGTTTCCGGACAGCGGGATATAGCAATCAGCCCCAGCATTTT.

This clone has just a few counts. This CDR3 is also generated by other DNA sequences in the sample. V usage is TRBV6-5 and J usage is TRBJ1-2, with TRBD1 identical over 9 bases. J was trimmed by 2 bases and V by 2 bases; bases with no gene match: 0. Germline values: CDR1 MNHEY, CDR2 SVGAGI. The CDR3 runs to 14 residues. The CDR3 sequence: CASSYDRGNYGYTF. The CDR3 DNA sequence: TGTGCCAGCAGTTACGACAGGGGGAACTATGGCTACACCTTC.

The CDR3 sequence: CASSHRSNRGMNTEAFF. The CDR3 DNA is TGCGCCAGCAGCCACCGTTCCAACAGGGGAATGAACACTGAAGCTTTCTTT. V usage is TRBV4-1 and J usage is TRBJ1-1, with 7 bases that match TRBD1. V trimming: 3 bases; J trimming: 0 bases; junction bases outside the gene matches: 10. CDR1 is MGHRA and CDR2 is YSYEKL in the germline V gene. The CDR3 covers 17 residues.

CDR3 in amino acids: CATRASGGNTDTQYF. In DNA form, the CDR3 reads TGTGCCACCAGAGCTAGCGGGGGAAACACAGATACGCAGTATTTT. The rearrangement uses TRBV19 and TRBJ2-3; TRBD2 matches 10 bases. V lost 10 bases and J lost 2; bases outside the gene matches: 9. This CDR3 comprises 15 residues. Germline V lookup: CDR1 LNHDA, CDR2 SQIVND (reference sequence).

This clone showed up just once. J is TRBJ2-7 and V is TRBV11-2, with D possibly being TRBD2 (5 bases). V was trimmed by 5 bases and J by 1 base, leaving 15 bases between them. Germline loops: CDR1 SGHAT, CDR2 FQNNGV. The CDR3 has 15 amino acids. In nucleotides, the CDR3 is TGTGCCAGCAGCCTATTAGGTAGCGTGTCCTACGAGCAGTACTTC. Its protein product is CASSLLGSVSYEQYF. Together with reference TRBV11-2 and TRBJ2-7, the CDR3 gives the full variable domain: EAGVAQSPRYKIIEKRQSVAFWCNPISGHATLYWYQQILGQGPKLLIQFQNNGVVDDSQLPKDRFSAERLKGVDSTLKIQPAKLEDSAVYLCASSLLGSVSYEQYFGPGTRLTVT.

This clone was detected only a few times. This chain links TRBV6-5 with TRBJ1-5; no clear D. The CDR3 totals 14 residues. The germline V and J ends were trimmed by 5 bases and 0 bases, with 8 bases remaining between them. Germline-derived CDR1 and CDR2 are MNHEY and SVGAGI. CDR3 sequence: CASSPQVSNQPQHF. The CDR3 nucleotides read TGTGCCAGCAGTCCCCAGGTTAGCAATCAGCCCCAGCATTTT.

In this sample, this clone turned up once. V and J are TRBV2 and TRBJ2-5; 11 bases line up with TRBD2. V was pared by 8 bases and J by 4 bases, with 3 bases of the junction left unmatched. This CDR3 has 13 amino acids. Germline V gene lookup returns CDR1 SNHLY and CDR2 FYNNEI. The CDR3 sequence: CASHGLAGETQYF. CDR3 sequence (DNA): TGTGCCAGCCACGGACTAGCGGGAGAGACCCAGTACTTC.

The chain uses TRBV2 and TRBJ2-1, with TRBD2 matching 11 bases. V was pared by 8 bases and J by 4 bases, with 7 bases of the junction left unmatched. The CDR3 length is 15 residues. Germline CDR1 and CDR2: SNHLY and FYNNEI. The CDR3 DNA follows: TGTGCCAGCGGATCGACTAGCGGGGTATACAATGAGCAGTTCTTC. Protein product: CASGSTSGVYNEQFF.

The chain joins TRBV9 to TRBJ1-5; D is ambiguous. Germline CDR1 and CDR2: SGDLS and YYNGEE. With 4 bases removed from V and 0 bases from J, the gap between germline ends came to 8 bases. The CDR3 covers 14 residues. CDR3 coding DNA: TGTGCCAGCAGCCCCGGAGATAGCAATCAGCCCCAGCATTTT. Encoded protein: CASSPGDSNQPQHF.

V gene TRBV30 combines with J gene TRBJ2-2; 7 bases are shared with TRBD1. The CDR3 is made up of 16 amino acids. CDR1 is GTSNPN and CDR2 is SVGIG in the germline V gene (reference sequence). The ends lost 2 bases at V and 0 bases at J; junction bases unmatched: 6. The CDR3 sequence is CAWSRPGQTNTGELFF. Here the CDR3 DNA reads TGTGCCTGGAGTCGTCCGGGACAGACGAACACCGGGGAGCTGTTTTTT.

This clone was detected only a few times. V and J are TRBV5-6 and TRBJ1-4; no firm D call. Per the germline V gene, CDR1 is SGHDT and CDR2 is YYEEEE. The CDR3 is 16 amino acids. The V end was cut by 1 base, the J end by 0 bases, with 10 bases between. CDR3: CASSLRAFATNEKLFF. The CDR3 DNA is TGTGCCAGCAGCTTGAGGGCTTTCGCAACTAATGAAAAACTGTTTTTT.

This rearrangement joins TRBV27 to TRBJ2-7, with D possibly matching TRBD2 (6 bases). CDR1 MNHEY and CDR2 SMNVEV come from the germline V gene (reference sequence). The CDR3 is 16 residues long. Trimming pared 0 bases from V and 0 bases from J, leaving 12 bases between. Here the CDR3 DNA reads TGTGCCAGCAGTTTATCGAGTCGGGGGAGCTCCTACGAGCAGTACTTC. This codes for CASSLSSRGSSYEQYF.

This clone was counted between two and nine times. The CDR3 nucleotides are TGTGCCAGCAGTAAACTCTACGAGCAGTACTTC. It is translated as CASSKLYEQYF. The chain couples TRBV6-5 to TRBJ2-7; D remains unclear. The CDR3 loop spans 11 amino acids. Trimming left V 5 bases short and J 3 bases short, with 5 bases between. In germline, CDR1 is MNHEY, CDR2 SVGAGI.

The chain couples TRBV10-1 to TRBJ1-1; D is ambiguous. The CDR3 is 14 residues long. Germline CDR1 and CDR2: WNHNN and SYGVQD (reference sequence). V was cut by 6 bases and J by 1 base, with 12 bases left in between. The CDR3 nucleotides read TGCGCCAGCAGACCTGGACCGAGGAACACTGAAGCTTTCTTT. This sequence encodes CASRPGPRNTEAFF.

V gene TRBV11-2 combines with J gene TRBJ2-1; maybe TRBD1 (5 bases). The germline V and J ends were trimmed by 4 bases and 3 bases, with 16 bases remaining between them. The CDR3 has 16 amino acids. Germline V lookup: CDR1 SGHAT, CDR2 FQNNGV. Here the CDR3 DNA reads TGTGCCAGCAGCTCTTTAGTGGGAAGGGGCTACAATGAGCAGTTCTTC. Translating it yields CASSSLVGRGYNEQFF.

V is TRBV5-4 and J is TRBJ1-2; no definite D call. This CDR3 is 14 amino acids long. The germline CDR1 and CDR2 sequences are SGHNT and YYREEE (reference sequence). Trimming took 0 bases from V and 6 from J, leaving 12 bases between them. For the CDR3, the DNA is TGTGCCAGCAGCTTGGCCCGGGGATGGGATGGCTACACCTTC. This encodes CASSLARGWDGYTF.

This clone was observed a few times. This chain connects TRBV5-6 to TRBJ1-2, with TRBD1 matching over 7 bases. Trimming cost V 4 bases and J 4 bases; bases outside gene matches: 4. This CDR3 has 13 residues. In germline, CDR1 is SGHDT, CDR2 YYEEEE. CDR3 amino acids: CASSPNRGYGYTF. The CDR3, as DNA: TGTGCCAGCAGCCCGAACAGGGGCTATGGCTACACCTTC.

This chain connects TRBV19 to TRBJ1-2; 8 nucleotides line up with TRBD1. V shed 4 bases, J shed 2 bases, and the junction held 3 bases outside the gene matches. This CDR3 has 14 amino acids. From germline, CDR1 is LNHDA and CDR2 SQIVND (reference sequence). DNA for the CDR3: TGTGCCAGTAGTAAAGACAGGGGCAACTATGGCTACACCTTC. Translation gives CASSKDRGNYGYTF.